The 30 T cell receptor beta chains below were found in one sample sequenced in a study of shared clonotypes between healthy human individuals. TCRdb keeps only in-frame clones here, not all; method: immunoSEQ multiplex PCR. The table includes 850,000 to 1,200,000 clones, around 74% detected once. What was sequenced was memory CD4+ T cells sorted from blood. Subset reported: CD45RA-negative fraction. These receptors were obtained from a man between 18 and 35 years old in good health.

The chain has TRBV18 and TRBJ1-3; D possibly corresponds to TRBD1 (5 bases). The CDR3 is 16 residues long. V lost 5 bases to trimming and J lost 4 bases, with 18 bases between them. Germline-derived CDR1 and CDR2 are KGHSH and LQKENI. The CDR3 region is CASSAGTARVGNTIYF. The CDR3 DNA sequence: TGTGCCAGCTCAGCCGGGACCGCGCGAGTCGGAAACACCATATATTTT.

Remarks on this clone: The sample has other DNA sequences that encode this CDR3 too. V is TRBV5-6 and J is TRBJ2-5; 7 bases match TRBD1. The CDR3 sequence is 14 residues long. V shed 4 bases and J 1 base; nucleotides not matched to a gene: 4. CDR1 is SGHDT, CDR2 YYEEEE, per germline. The CDR3 loop reads CASSVGTAQETQYF. The CDR3 coding sequence is TGTGCCAGCAGCGTGGGGACAGCCCAAGAGACCCAGTACTTC.

The chain couples TRBV7-2 to TRBJ1-4; D is possibly TRBD1 (5 bases). The V gene's germline CDR1 is SGHTA and CDR2 FQGNSA. V lost 2 bases and J 12 bases, leaving 19 bases between the germline ends. The CDR3 has 15 residues. CDR3 residues: CASSLIGGAGAELFF. DNA for the CDR3: TGTGCCAGCAGCTTAATCGGTGGGGCGGGAGCGGAACTGTTTTTT. The full variable domain, rest sourced from reference TRBV7-2 and TRBJ1-4, is GAGVSQSPSNKVTEKGKDVELRCDPISGHTALYWYRQSLGQGLEFLIYFQGNSAPDKSGLPSDRFSAERTGGSVSTLTIQRTQQEDSAVYLCASSLIGGAGAELFFGSGTQLSVL.

CDR3 residues: CASSRRSGTSGETQYF. As DNA, the CDR3 is TGTGCCAGCAGCCGGCGGTCCGGGACTAGCGGGGAGACCCAGTACTTC. V gene TRBV7-2 combines with J gene TRBJ2-5; 12 bases agree with TRBD2. V dropped 5 bases and J dropped 5; count of bases not matched to a gene: 9. The CDR3 runs 16 residues. Germline V CDR1 and CDR2: SGHTA, FQGNSA.

This clone was detected once. V gene TRBV4-3 combines with J gene TRBJ1-2, with 7 bases aligning to TRBD1. Germline V gene data show CDR1 as LGHNA and CDR2 as YSLEER. CDR3 length: 15 amino acids. The ends lost 1 base at V and 5 bases at J; junction bases unmatched: 7. CDR3 coding DNA: TGCGCCAGCAGCCAAGGAGAAGCAGGGGGGTATGGCTACACCTTC. Protein sequence: CASSQGEAGGYGYTF.

The DNA for the CDR3 is TGTGCCAGCAGTGCGGACAGCCCGGGTGAAAAACTGTTTTTT. Its translation: CASSADSPGEKLFF. The chain combines TRBV2 with TRBJ1-4; TRBD1 might be the D (6 bases). Germline V CDR1 and CDR2: SNHLY, FYNNEI. Between the trimmed V and J ends, which lost 4 bases and 7 bases, there was a span of 13 bases. The CDR3 contains 14 residues. Together with reference TRBV2 and TRBJ1-4, the CDR3 gives the full variable domain: EPEVTQTPSHQVTQMGQEVILRCVPISNHLYFYWYRQILGQKVEFLVSFYNNEISEKSEIFDDQFSVERPDGSNFTLKIRSTKLEDSAMYFCASSADSPGEKLFFGSGTQLSVL.

A remark on this clone: This CDR3 is also generated by other DNA sequences in the sample. The rearrangement joins TRBV5-1 to TRBJ2-3, with TRBD1 as a possible D gene (6 bases). This CDR3 region has 13 residues. V gave up 4 bases and J gave up 2 bases, with 8 bases separating them. Germline V gene sequence: CDR1 SGHRS, CDR2 YFSETQ. The DNA of the CDR3 is TGCGCCAGCAGCGGGGACAACACAGATACGCAGTATTTT. Translating gives CASSGDNTDTQYF.

This chain connects TRBV19 to TRBJ2-6; weak D call: TRBD2 (7 bases). CDR1 and CDR2 from the germline V gene are LNHDA and SQIVND (reference sequence). V was trimmed by 8 bases and J by 4 bases, leaving 15 bases between them. This CDR3 has 15 amino acids. CDR3 nucleotide sequence: TGTGCCAGTGACAGAAGCGGGACAGGGGCCAACGTCCTGACTTTC. As protein: CASDRSGTGANVLTF.

This clone was seen only a few times. The chain is built from TRBV10-2 and TRBJ1-6; perhaps TRBD1 as D (5 bases). In germline, CDR1 is WSHSY, CDR2 SAAADI. Trimming took 7 bases from V and 4 from J, leaving 11 bases between them. There are 14 residues in the CDR3. CDR3 in DNA: TGCGCCAGCATGGAGCAGGGTTATAATTCACCCCTCCACTTT. It codes for CASMEQGYNSPLHF.

This clone was counted a single time. The chain couples TRBV19 to TRBJ2-5; no definite D call. The V and J ends lost 5 bases and 5 bases respectively, with 12 bases between them. This CDR3 is 13 amino acids long. The V gene's germline CDR1 is LNHDA and CDR2 SQIVND (reference sequence). The CDR3, as DNA: TGTGCCAGTAGTCCCAGCGTCCGGGAGACCCAGTACTTC. Protein sequence: CASSPSVRETQYF.

J is TRBJ2-1 and V is TRBV5-1; 8 positions match TRBD1. The CDR3 sequence is 15 residues long. Germline-derived CDR1 and CDR2 are SGHRS and YFSETQ. V gave up 0 bases and J gave up 6 bases; unmatched junction bases: 5. Written as DNA, the CDR3 is TGCGCCAGCAGCTTGGCGGGACAGGCCCTCAATGAGCAGTTCTTC. Translating gives CASSLAGQALNEQFF.

The V and J genes are TRBV7-8 and TRBJ2-3, with a possible D match to TRBD1 (5 bases). Deletions cut 1 base from V and 6 bases from J, with 17 bases between. CDR1 is SGHVS, CDR2 FQNEAQ, per germline. The CDR3 runs 16 residues. The CDR3 here is CASSLEGRQRPDTQYF. CDR3 coding DNA: TGTGCCAGCAGCTTAGAGGGGCGGCAGAGGCCGGATACGCAGTATTTT.

The J gene is TRBJ1-3, the V gene TRBV18; D remains unclear. CDR1 is KGHSH and CDR2 is LQKENI in the germline V gene. The CDR3 sequence is 13 residues long. Trimming shortened V by 10 bases and J by 3 bases, and 13 bases separated the two germline ends. The CDR3 reads CATSGVSGNTIYF. As DNA, the CDR3 is TGTGCCACCTCCGGAGTCAGTGGAAACACCATATATTTT.

The chain couples TRBV30 to TRBJ1-4, with D perhaps TRBD1 (6 bases). Germline V CDR1 and CDR2: GTSNPN, SVGIG (reference sequence). V lost 2 bases to trimming and J lost 8 bases, with 12 bases between them. The CDR3 contains 13 residues. The chain's CDR3 is CAWSRRGAEKLFF. Written as DNA, the CDR3 is TGTGCCTGGAGTCGCAGGGGTGCGGAAAAACTGTTTTTT.

V is TRBV2 and J is TRBJ1-4; 8 positions agree with TRBD1. CDR1 and CDR2 from the germline V gene are SNHLY and FYNNEI. The CDR3 is made up of 14 amino acids. The ends lost 6 bases at V and 8 bases at J; junction bases unmatched: 8. Here the CDR3 DNA reads TGTGCCAGCAGCTTCGGACAGGGCGGAGAAAAACTGTTTTTT. Protein product: CASSFGQGGEKLFF.

The chain couples TRBV9 to TRBJ2-5; 10 bases fit TRBD2. Germline V gene sequence: CDR1 SGDLS, CDR2 YYNGEE. CDR3 length equals 16 residues. V shed 2 bases and J 0 bases; nucleotides not matched to a gene: 4. CDR3 sequence: CASSVGTSDNQETQYF. In DNA form, the CDR3 reads TGTGCCAGCAGCGTCGGGACTAGCGACAACCAAGAGACCCAGTACTTC.

The chain is built from TRBV7-2 and TRBJ2-5; D might be TRBD2 (6 bases). This CDR3 has 16 amino acids. With 5 bases removed from V and 5 bases from J, the gap between germline ends came to 21 bases. Per germline, CDR1 SGHTA and CDR2 FQGNSA. The CDR3 region is CASSGWVSAGGETQYF. The CDR3, as DNA: TGTGCCAGCAGCGGTTGGGTTAGCGCTGGGGGGGAGACCCAGTACTTC.

V and J are TRBV15 and TRBJ2-1, with 7 positions matching TRBD2. The germline V gene has CDR1 LNHNV and CDR2 YYDKDF (reference sequence). The CDR3 totals 18 residues. After removal of 3 bases from V and 4 bases from J, the junction contained 15 bases not matched to a gene. CDR3 in amino acids: CATSRASDAGALYNEQFF. CDR3 nucleotides: TGTGCCACCAGCAGGGCATCCGATGCGGGAGCCCTGTACAATGAGCAGTTCTTC.

The chain is built from TRBV15 and TRBJ2-5; D unclear. The germline CDR1 and CDR2 sequences are LNHNV and YYDKDF (reference sequence). V was cut by 0 bases and J by 1 base, with 6 bases left in between. The CDR3 runs to 14 residues. CDR3 DNA sequence: TGTGCCACCAGCAGAGATCGCACCCAAGAGACCCAGTACTTC. Translation: CATSRDRTQETQYF.

This clone was seen only once. The rearrangement uses TRBV6-6 and TRBJ2-7, with D uncertain. V was clipped by 2 bases and J by 4 bases, with 9 bases between them. Looked up from germline, CDR1 is MNHNY and CDR2 is SVGAGI (reference sequence). CDR3 length: 13 residues. The CDR3 sequence is CASSYTAGYEQYF. DNA for the CDR3: TGTGCCAGCAGTTACACGGCAGGATACGAGCAGTACTTC.

This chain uses TRBV7-9 with TRBJ1-4, with 7 bases fitting TRBD1. Germline V gives CDR1 SEHNR, CDR2 FQNEAQ (reference sequence). The V gene end was trimmed by 2 bases and the J gene end by 5 bases; junction bases not matched to a gene: 5. This CDR3 contains 15 residues. The CDR3 DNA is TGTGCCAGCAGCTTAACGCAGGGGGGGAATGAAAAACTGTTTTTT. It yields the protein CASSLTQGGNEKLFF.

This clone was seen repeatedly, ten times or more. The same CDR3 arises from other DNA sequences in this sample as well. The J gene is TRBJ2-3, the V gene TRBV7-2; no clear D. V was clipped by 1 base and J by 2 bases, with 1 base between them. The germline V gene encodes CDR1 SGHTA and CDR2 FQGNSA. This CDR3 comprises 12 residues. The CDR3 DNA reads as TGTGCCAGCAGCTTAGACACAGATACGCAGTATTTT. Amino acids: CASSLDTDTQYF.

The V call is TRBV6-5, the J call TRBJ1-2, with D perhaps TRBD1 (6 bases). Per the germline V gene, CDR1 is MNHEY and CDR2 is SVGAGI. The germline V and J ends were trimmed by 11 bases and 4 bases, with 14 bases remaining between them. The CDR3 has 12 residues. The CDR3 DNA reads as TGTGCCGCCGGGGGGGGCAGCTATGGCTACACCTTC. This encodes CAAGGGSYGYTF.

The genes are TRBV5-6 and TRBJ2-7, with D perhaps given as TRBD1 or TRBD2 (5 bases each). Trimming removed 4 bases at V and 6 bases at J, with 23 bases between. The germline V gene encodes CDR1 SGHDT and CDR2 YYEEEE. This CDR3 is built from 16 residues. CDR3 nucleotides: TGTGCCAGCAGCCTGGGGGTAGGCGGACGGACGAGCGAGCAGTACTTC. Its translation is CASSLGVGGRTSEQYF. Combining the CDR3 with reference TRBV5-6 and TRBJ2-7 gives the whole variable domain DAGVTQSPTHLIKTRGQQVTLRCSPKSGHDTVSWYQQALGQGPQFIFQYYEEEERQRGNFPDRFSGHQFPNYSSELNVNALLLGDSALYLCASSLGVGGRTSEQYFGPGTRLTVT.

The chain combines TRBV15 with TRBJ2-5; 9 bases fit TRBD1. The germline gives CDR1 LNHNV, CDR2 YYDKDF (reference sequence). The trim removed 1 base at V and 1 base at J, leaving 4 bases unmatched. The CDR3 has 16 amino acids. The chain's CDR3 is CATSRGGTGTQETQYF. The CDR3 DNA follows: TGTGCCACCAGCAGAGGGGGGACAGGGACCCAAGAGACCCAGTACTTC.

This chain joins TRBV6-1 and TRBJ1-5; the match to TRBD1 covers 9 bases. From germline, CDR1 is MNHNS and CDR2 SASEGT. The CDR3 totals 17 residues. The V segment lost 3 bases and the J segment 2 bases; nucleotides outside the gene matches: 8. The CDR3 DNA is TGTGCCAGCAGTGAGAAGCGACAGGGGGTTCGCAATCAGCCCCAGCATTTT. Protein sequence: CASSEKRQGVRNQPQHF.

The chain recombines TRBV10-3 with TRBJ2-7, with D unclear. Trimming shortened V by 3 bases and J by 3 bases, and 18 bases separated the two germline ends. The length of the CDR3 is 16 residues. CDR1 and CDR2 from the germline V gene are ENHRY and SYGVKD. CDR3 amino acids: CAISDYDTSYGYEQYF. CDR3 coding DNA: TGTGCCATCAGTGACTATGACACCTCCTACGGCTACGAGCAGTACTTC.

The rearrangement uses TRBV7-6 and TRBJ2-1, with TRBD1 matching 7 bases. The CDR3 covers 14 residues. Trimming took 6 bases from V and 3 from J; bases not matched to a gene: 5. In germline, CDR1 is SGHVS, CDR2 FNYEAQ. This CDR3 reads CASRGTDYYNEQFF. In DNA, the CDR3 is TGTGCCAGCAGGGGGACAGATTACTACAATGAGCAGTTCTTC.

This clone was picked up a small number of times. This chain links TRBV5-6 with TRBJ2-1, with 9 bases aligning to TRBD1. V lost 4 bases, J lost 8 bases, and 22 bases stayed unmatched. CDR1 SGHDT and CDR2 YYEEEE come from the germline V gene. The CDR3 runs 19 residues. The chain's CDR3 is CASSLDVGTGTGSEYEQFF. The CDR3 DNA is TGTGCCAGCAGCCTGGATGTAGGAACCGGGACAGGGTCGGAGTATGAGCAGTTCTTC.

The chain joins TRBV13 to TRBJ2-3, with D tentatively TRBD2 (5 bases). The CDR3 extends over 16 amino acids. Germline assignment: CDR1 PRHDT and CDR2 FYEKMQ (reference sequence). With 5 bases removed from V and 5 bases from J, the gap between germline ends came to 20 bases. The CDR3 sequence: CASSPGTWLAQDTQYF. In DNA, the CDR3 is TGTGCCAGCAGCCCCGGAACGTGGCTAGCTCAAGATACGCAGTATTTT.